These 4 T cell receptor beta chains were sequenced from one sample in a study of graft-versus-host responses after intestinal transplantation (dated by TCRdb to about 2021). Libraries were built with the immunoSEQ multiplex PCR assay. The immuneACCESS repertoire file appears here via TCRdb, limited to in-frame rearrangements. These files lack a portion of the clones; in checked studies, under half of the deficit traces to unresolved V genes, and the cause of the others is not known. The sample yields roughly 90,000 clones; about 87% were counted once. Of the sample, roughly 0.3% is held by the ten largest clones. The time point label for this specimen denotes: cells obtained before transplantation from donor or recipient. For these receptors, no antigen is known. Sequencing used unstimulated CD4+ T cells sorted from spleen or lymph node cells, obtained before transplant. The receptors shown here come from a human donor who was the organ donor for an intestinal transplant.

The chain is built from TRBV27 and TRBJ2-1; 14 nucleotides align to TRBD2. CDR3 length: 15 amino acids. With V trimmed by 4 bases and J by 10 bases, 6 bases remained unmatched. Germline V CDR1 and CDR2: MNHEY, SMNVEV (reference sequence). As DNA, the CDR3 is TGTGCCAGCAGTTCCGGGACTAGCGGGAGAGTGGAGCAGTTCTTC. Encoded protein: CASSSGTSGRVEQFF.

This clone was counted only a few times. Here the CDR3 reads CASSQGLAGVDEQYF. CDR3 nucleotide sequence: TGTGCCAGCAGCCAAGGGCTAGCGGGGGTGGACGAGCAGTACTTC. This rearrangement joins TRBV4-2 to TRBJ2-7, with 10 nucleotides matching TRBD2. Trimming at V came to 1 base and at J to 5 bases, leaving 5 bases not matched to a gene. CDR1 and CDR2 (germline): LGHNA, YNFKEQ. The CDR3 spans 15 residues.

In its sample, this clone was seen a few times. This sequence joins TRBV7-8 and TRBJ2-3, with 12 bases lining up with TRBD2. Unmatched junction bases numbered 6, after V lost 5 bases and J lost 3 bases. CDR3 length: 16 amino acids. In germline, CDR1 is SGHVS, CDR2 FQNEAQ. CDR3 coding DNA: TGTGCCAGCAGCACCAGGGGGACTAGCGGGACAGATACGCAGTATTTT. Translated: CASSTRGTSGTDTQYF.

V gene TRBV6-1 combines with J gene TRBJ1-1; D gene uncertain. Germline V gives CDR1 MNHNS, CDR2 SASEGT. V was shortened by 7 bases and J by 0 bases, with 9 bases between the two germline ends. This CDR3 is built from 13 residues. CDR3 region: CASIRDLNTEAFF. In DNA, the CDR3 is TGTGCCAGCATTAGAGATTTGAACACTGAAGCTTTCTTT.